This TCR beta chain was sequenced during a study of T-cell reconstitution after alpha-beta-depleted transplantation in children. The CDR3 runs 13 residues. CDR1 and CDR2 (germline): ENHRY, SYGVKD. The V end was cut by 0 bases, the J end by 5 bases, with 7 bases between. Preparation of the TCRbeta library used unique molecular identifiers. TCRdb recomputed calls from the PCR reads with MiXCR, one row per CDR3 protein. The data show roughly 90,000 distinct CDR3 sequences, with approximately 12% seen just once and about 15% held by the top ten. The sequenced sample was PBMCs from the stem cell graft donor, obtained from the stem cell graft. The chain links TRBV10-3 to TRBJ2-5; D uncertain. This clonotype originated in a human donor who donated a stem cell graft to a child with inherited bone marrow failure. The CDR3 coding sequence is TGTGCCATCAGTGAGTCAAATACGGAGACCCAGTACTTC. Translation: CAISESNTETQYF.